A selection of T cell receptor beta chains follows, all from one sample in a study of memory CD4+ T cells and cytomegalovirus serostatus. The table came from immunoSEQ multiplex PCR; TCRdb's copy has only in-frame clones and leaves some out. The table includes 60,000 to 70,000 clones, about 78% detected once. The sequenced material came from memory CD4+ T cells from blood. The receptor source for this set is an adult in good health and CMV-seropositive. CDR3s include the opening cysteine and the closing phenylalanine or tryptophan. A D gene is named only where the DNA matches it firmly. Rows may omit the clone size; those that give it use once, few, many or a size class.

clone size	V gene	D gene	J gene	CDR3 protein	CDR3 DNA
.	TRBV5-1	TRBD1	TRBJ2-1	CASYRDSLSNEQFF	TGCGCCAGCTACCGGGACAGTCTCTCCAATGAGCAGTTCTTC
few	TRBV9	.	TRBJ2-7	CASSTSEGAGNEQYF	TGTGCCAGCAGCACCTCAGAGGGCGCGGGGAACGAGCAGTACTTC
.	TRBV4-1	.	TRBJ1-4	CASSQGILGSTNEKLFF	TGCGCCAGCAGCCAAGGAATCCTGGGTTCAACTAATGAAAAACTGTTTTTT
.	TRBV30	TRBD1	TRBJ2-7	CAWSGDRIYEQYF	TGTGCCTGGAGTGGGGACAGAATCTACGAGCAGTACTTC
.	TRBV29-1	.	TRBJ2-2	CSAATGLSTGELFF	TGCAGCGCCGCCACGGGACTCTCTACCGGGGAGCTGTTTTTT
.	TRBV6-5	.	TRBJ1-1	CASSRGGRTEAFF	TGTGCCAGCAGTCGAGGGGGTCGGACTGAAGCTTTCTTT
.	TRBV2	.	TRBJ1-1	CASRPINRESVAFF	TGTGCCAGCAGGCCTATAAACAGGGAGTCCGTAGCTTTCTTT
.	TRBV7-9	.	TRBJ1-1	CASKMEEHTEAFF	TGTGCCAGCAAAATGGAGGAGCACACTGAAGCTTTCTTT
.	TRBV11-2	TRBD1	TRBJ2-7	CASRKSGTDNYEQYF	TGTGCCAGCAGGAAATCAGGGACAGATAATTACGAGCAGTACTTC
.	TRBV30	.	TRBJ1-3	CAWKDQRSGNTIYF	TGTGCCTGGAAAGACCAGCGCTCTGGAAACACCATATATTTT
.	TRBV5-8	TRBD1	TRBJ1-5	CASSSGTGSFGQPQHF	TGTGCCAGCAGCTCCGGGACAGGGAGCTTTGGTCAGCCCCAGCATTTT
once	TRBV14	.	TRBJ1-4	CASSQDRQSNEKLFF	TGTGCCAGCAGCCAAGATCGACAGTCAAATGAAAAACTGTTTTTT
.	TRBV18	TRBD1	TRBJ2-7	CASSPQGAYEQYF	TGTGCCAGCTCACCGCAGGGGGCGTATGAGCAGTACTTC
.	TRBV19	.	TRBJ1-4	CASSVQGSNEKLFF	TGTGCCAGTAGTGTTCAGGGAAGTAATGAAAAACTGTTTTTT
.	TRBV7-6	.	TRBJ2-2	CASSPPPTSSGELFF	TGTGCCAGCAGCCCACCACCTACTAGCTCCGGGGAGCTGTTTTTT
.	TRBV11-2	.	TRBJ2-7	CASSSPRRGVDYEQYF	TGTGCCAGCAGCTCCCCCCGCAGGGGGGTAGACTACGAGCAGTACTTC
.	TRBV6-5	.	TRBJ2-2	CASRKGQNTGELFF	TGTGCCAGCAGGAAAGGACAGAACACCGGGGAGCTGTTTTTT
.	TRBV5-5	.	TRBJ2-1	CASSLEGRDRFF	TGTGCCAGCAGCCTGGAGGGACGGGACCGGTTCTTC
.	TRBV18	TRBD2	TRBJ2-7	CASSPGTSGRYEQYF	TGTGCCAGCTCACCGGGGACTAGCGGGAGATACGAGCAGTACTTC
many	TRBV5-5	TRBD1	TRBJ1-1	CASSPKTGMGTEAFF	TGTGCCAGCAGCCCAAAGACAGGGATGGGCACTGAAGCTTTCTTT
.	TRBV5-4	TRBD1	TRBJ1-2	CASSPRGPYGYTF	TGTGCCAGCAGCCCCAGGGGGCCCTATGGCTACACCTTC
.	TRBV6-6	TRBD1	TRBJ1-4	CASSNRGPNEKLFF	TGTGCCAGCAGTAACAGGGGACCTAATGAAAAACTGTTTTTT
.	TRBV6-4	.	TRBJ1-2	CASSPDTSRGVYGYTF	TGTGCCAGCAGCCCGGACACCTCGAGGGGGGTCTATGGCTACACCTTC
.	TRBV7-3	.	TRBJ1-2	CASSPTGPWDYGYTF	TGTGCCAGCAGCCCCACAGGTCCGTGGGACTATGGCTACACCTTC
.	TRBV5-6	.	TRBJ2-7	CASSLFQRSEQYF	TGTGCCAGCAGCTTGTTCCAGCGGAGCGAGCAGTACTTC
few	TRBV4-3	TRBD2	TRBJ2-3	CASSQEVPGLAGGDTQYF	TGCGCCAGCAGCCAAGAGGTACCGGGACTAGCGGGAGGGGATACGCAGTATTTT
.	TRBV2	TRBD1	TRBJ1-4	CASRAGTVNEKLFF	TGTGCCAGCAGGGCCGGGACAGTTAATGAAAAACTGTTTTTT
.	TRBV28	.	TRBJ2-5	CASSSAQETQYF	TGTGCCAGCAGTTCCGCCCAAGAGACCCAGTACTTC
.	TRBV11-3	.	TRBJ1-5	CASSHPGGQPQHF	TGTGCCAGCAGCCACCCGGGGGGACAGCCCCAGCATTTT
.	TRBV5-1	TRBD2	TRBJ2-2	CASSSSGPPNTGELFF	TGCGCCAGCAGCAGTAGCGGGCCCCCGAACACCGGGGAGCTGTTTTTT
.	TRBV19	.	TRBJ1-1	CASSIGRDPTEAFF	TGTGCCAGTAGTATAGGGCGGGATCCCACTGAAGCTTTCTTT
.	TRBV6-6	.	TRBJ1-2	CASSERSYGYTF	TGTGCCAGCAGCGAAAGGAGTTATGGCTACACCTTC
.	TRBV10-3	.	TRBJ1-2	CAIRNDGSYGYTF	TGTGCCATCAGAAACGACGGATCCTATGGCTACACCTTC
.	TRBV6-1	.	TRBJ2-7	CASRIYFDEQYF	TGTGCCAGCAGGATCTACTTTGACGAGCAGTACTTC
.	TRBV15	.	TRBJ1-2	CATSRDRGGYGYTF	TGTGCCACCAGCAGAGATAGGGGGGGCTATGGCTACACCTTC
once	TRBV7-8	.	TRBJ1-6	CASSLADGSPLHF	TGTGCCAGCAGCTTAGCCGATGGTTCACCCCTCCACTTT
.	TRBV5-1	.	TRBJ1-1	CASSTDGNTEAFF	TGCGCCAGCAGCACCGACGGTAACACTGAAGCTTTCTTT